The subject of this entry is one T cell receptor beta chain. The source of the sample is a study of blood T cells in healthy people across ages. Trimming stripped 1 base from V and 10 bases from J, with 11 bases between. Germline V gene sequence: CDR1 SGHTA, CDR2 FQGNSA. The CDR3 consists of 13 residues. Primers used in a second PCR of roughly 7 to 12 cycles were a sample-barcoded 5' primer and a J-beta primer mix. One entry per CDR3 protein, called by TCRdb with MiXCR from the 5' RACE reads. The sample yields fewer than 800,000 distinct CDR3 sequences, roughly 25% seen once. This sample also belongs to another study, concerning T cells of mothers and their children.

Source material: blood. The clonotype was recovered from a boy between 10 and 17 years old in good health. The gene calls are TRBV7-2 and TRBJ2-1; D call uncertain. This CDR3 reads CASSLEAGWEQFF. In DNA, the CDR3 is TGTGCCAGCAGCTTAGAGGCTGGGTGGGAGCAGTTCTTC.